Below, 27 T cell receptor beta chains from the same sample are listed, as sequenced in a study of cytomegalovirus exposure and HLA in healthy donors. The protocol was immunoSEQ multiplex PCR, while the TCRdb copy is restricted to in-frame clones and leaves out a portion. The table records roughly 100,000 clones, 85% of them present only once. The specimen was PBMCs. Source of these receptors: a man aged 18 to 35 in good health and CMV-seropositive.

The chain couples TRBV5-6 to TRBJ2-2; TRBD1 agrees at 7 bases. Germline V lookup: CDR1 SGHDT, CDR2 YYEEEE. This CDR3 spans 16 amino acids. V was clipped by 0 bases and J by 3 bases; unmatched bases: 5. The DNA of the CDR3 is TGTGCCAGCAGCTTGGAGGGGACAGCTCACACCGGGGAGCTGTTTTTT. Protein product: CASSLEGTAHTGELFF.

CDR3 residues: CAWSVLNNEQFF. The CDR3, as DNA: TGTGCCTGGAGTGTACTCAACAATGAGCAGTTCTTC. The rearrangement uses TRBV30 and TRBJ2-1, with D unresolved. The CDR3 is made up of 12 amino acids. In germline, CDR1 is GTSNPN, CDR2 SVGIG (reference sequence). Trimming took 0 bases from V and 5 from J, leaving 5 bases between them.

This clone was counted a single time. This chain joins TRBV28 and TRBJ2-2, with D tentatively TRBD2 (5 bases). This CDR3 region has 14 residues. The germline V and J ends were trimmed by 8 bases and 7 bases, with 17 bases remaining between them. CDR1 MDHEN and CDR2 SYDVKM come from the germline V gene. CDR3 sequence: CASPLWRPGGELFF. The CDR3 DNA sequence: TGTGCCAGCCCCTTGTGGAGGCCGGGCGGGGAGCTGTTTTTT.

The V and J genes are TRBV6-5 and TRBJ2-5, with 9 positions matching TRBD1. Germline-derived CDR1 and CDR2 are MNHEY and SVGAGI. The J segment lost 5 bases and the V segment lost 5 bases, leaving 9 bases of the junction unmatched. This CDR3 spans 15 amino acids. The DNA for the CDR3 is TGTGCCAGCAGTACCCGACAGGGGGGAGAGGAGACCCAGTACTTC. It specifies CASSTRQGGEETQYF.

The chain joins TRBV28 to TRBJ2-7; D is unresolved. CDR1 MDHEN and CDR2 SYDVKM come from the germline V gene. V was pared by 6 bases and J by 6 bases, with 18 bases between. This CDR3 is 14 amino acids long. CDR3 sequence: CASSLTNAEFEQYF. In DNA form, the CDR3 reads TGTGCCAGCAGCCTGACCAACGCGGAGTTCGAGCAGTACTTC.

The gene calls are TRBV5-1 and TRBJ1-1; weak D call: TRBD1 (5 bases). CDR1 is SGHRS and CDR2 is YFSETQ in the germline V gene. This CDR3 has 17 residues. V dropped 0 bases and J dropped 3 bases, with 18 bases sitting between them. Here the CDR3 reads CASSLGGGGAMDTEAFF. The CDR3 DNA reads as TGCGCCAGCAGCTTGGGTGGGGGAGGGGCCATGGACACTGAAGCTTTCTTT.

This clone was detected once. This chain links TRBV28 with TRBJ2-1; D may be TRBD2 (6 bases). There are 15 residues in the CDR3. CDR1 is MDHEN and CDR2 is SYDVKM in the germline V gene. The V gene lost 5 bases and the J gene lost 6 bases, with 17 bases spanning the gap. CDR3 in DNA: TGTGCCAGCAGTACCCGGCGCGGGACCTCCAATGAGCAGTTCTTC. Its protein is CASSTRRGTSNEQFF.

The chain uses TRBV29-1 and TRBJ2-1; possibly TRBD2 for D (6 bases). This CDR3 has 13 amino acids. The germline CDR1 and CDR2 sequences are SQVTM and ANQGSEA. V lost 4 bases, J lost 5 bases, and 12 bases lay in between. As DNA, the CDR3 is TGCAGCGTTGTAACGGGAGACGACAATGAGCAGTTCTTC. Protein: CSVVTGDDNEQFF.

The CDR3 sequence: CASSLRGQGYEQFF. CDR3 bases: TGTGCCAGCAGTCTACGGGGACAGGGGTATGAGCAGTTCTTC. The chain uses TRBV6-1 and TRBJ2-1, with 10 bases identical to TRBD1. Germline lookup yields CDR1 MNHNS and CDR2 SASEGT. The CDR3 loop spans 14 amino acids. V dropped 5 bases and J dropped 8; count of bases not matched to a gene: 6.

The rearrangement joins TRBV5-1 to TRBJ2-5, with D perhaps TRBD1 (5 bases). The CDR3 spans 15 residues. The V end lost 0 bases, the J end lost 4 bases, and 13 bases lay between the germline ends. Germline V gives CDR1 SGHRS, CDR2 YFSETQ. Here the CDR3 reads CASSLAVQGTETQYF. As DNA, the CDR3 is TGCGCCAGCAGCTTGGCCGTCCAGGGAACAGAGACCCAGTACTTC.

The V gene is TRBV2, the J gene TRBJ1-1; 7 bases agree with TRBD1. The CDR3 contains 14 residues. Looked up from germline, CDR1 is SNHLY and CDR2 is FYNNEI. With V trimmed by 8 bases and J by 5 bases, 11 bases remained unmatched. Written as DNA, the CDR3 is TGTGCCAGCGATAGTGCAGGGGGGATTACTGAAGCTTTCTTT. It yields the protein CASDSAGGITEAFF.

This chain joins TRBV27 and TRBJ1-1, with no clear D. This CDR3 contains 13 residues. Trimming removed 7 bases at V and 4 bases at J, with 13 bases between. Per the germline V gene, CDR1 is MNHEY and CDR2 is SMNVEV (reference sequence). In DNA form, the CDR3 reads TGTGCCAGCAAATGGAGAGCTGGCACTGAAGCTTTCTTT. Protein: CASKWRAGTEAFF.

The chain combines TRBV9 with TRBJ2-1; TRBD2 matches 7 bases. The ends lost 0 bases at V and 5 bases at J; junction bases unmatched: 14. Germline CDR1 reads SGDLS; CDR2 reads YYNGEE. The CDR3 is 18 residues long. Written as DNA, the CDR3 is TGTGCCAGCAGCGTAGGCCCGGGAGGCCAGTTAGAAAACAATGAGCAGTTCTTC. Translating gives CASSVGPGGQLENNEQFF.

The chain recombines TRBV7-9 with TRBJ1-4; no clear D. Trimming pared 5 bases from V and 14 bases from J, leaving 12 bases between. CDR3 length equals 11 residues. The germline CDR1 and CDR2 sequences are SEHNR and FQNEAQ (reference sequence). CDR3 nucleotide sequence: TGTGCCAGCAGCCTCCCGGGGAAGCTGTTTTTT. Translated: CASSLPGKLFF.

The chain employs TRBV5-1 and TRBJ1-4, with D possibly TRBD1 on 5 matching bases. This CDR3 has 14 amino acids. Germline V lookup: CDR1 SGHRS, CDR2 YFSETQ. The V and J ends lost 4 bases and 8 bases respectively, with 15 bases between them. DNA for the CDR3: TGCGCCAGCAGCCCGACAGAGGTCAAAGAAAAACTGTTTTTT. As protein: CASSPTEVKEKLFF. The whole variable domain, remainder taken from reference TRBV5-1 and TRBJ1-4, is KAGVTQTPRYLIKTRGQQVTLSCSPISGHRSVSWYQQTPGQGLQFLFEYFSETQRNKGNFPGRFSGRQFSNSRSEMNVSTLELGDSALYLCASSPTEVKEKLFFGSGTQLSVL.

J is TRBJ2-1 and V is TRBV27; a weak D match, TRBD2 (6 bases). The CDR3 loop spans 15 amino acids. Germline CDR1 MNHEY, CDR2 SMNVEV (reference sequence). V lost 5 bases and J 5 bases, leaving 16 bases between the germline ends. CDR3 amino acids: CASSLRLVRDNEQFF. The CDR3 nucleotides read TGTGCCAGCAGTCTCCGACTAGTCCGGGACAATGAGCAGTTCTTC.

This chain links TRBV28 with TRBJ2-7; TRBD2 matches 14 bases. CDR1 MDHEN and CDR2 SYDVKM come from the germline V gene. This CDR3 has 18 residues. J gave up 4 bases and V 7 bases, and 15 bases lay outside the gene matches. CDR3 coding DNA: TGTGCCAGCACCCTAGGGACTAGCGGGAGTTATTACGGGTACGAGCAGTACTTC. Translation: CASTLGTSGSYYGYEQYF.

The chain employs TRBV19 and TRBJ1-4; D perhaps matches TRBD1 (6 bases). CDR1 LNHDA and CDR2 SQIVND come from the germline V gene (reference sequence). Trimming took off 3 bases at V and 4 bases at J, with 9 bases between the two ends. This CDR3 is 14 amino acids long. The chain's CDR3 is CASSIRTVNEKLFF. The CDR3 coding sequence is TGTGCCAGTAGTATCCGGACAGTTAATGAAAAACTGTTTTTT. The full variable domain, its missing parts supplied by reference TRBV19 and TRBJ1-4, is DGGITQSPKYLFRKEGQNVTLSCEQNLNHDAMYWYRQDPGQGLRLIYYSQIVNDFQKGDIAEGYSVSREKKESFPLTVTSAQKNPTAFYLCASSIRTVNEKLFFGSGTQLSVL.

The chain has TRBV13 and TRBJ2-7; possibly TRBD1 for D (5 bases). The V end lost 5 bases, the J end lost 1 base, and 15 bases lay between the germline ends. The CDR3 is made up of 15 amino acids. Germline V lookup: CDR1 PRHDT, CDR2 FYEKMQ (reference sequence). The CDR3: CASSPDKTRSYEQYF. CDR3 bases: TGTGCCAGCAGCCCGGACAAAACCCGATCCTACGAGCAGTACTTC.

The chain employs TRBV4-2 and TRBJ2-5, with 9 nucleotides matching TRBD2. The germline CDR1 and CDR2 sequences are LGHNA and YNFKEQ. J was trimmed by 13 bases and V by 0 bases; bases with no gene match: 9. This CDR3 region has 14 residues. CDR3 in DNA: TGTGCCAGCAGCCAAGACGGCGCGGGAGGGGATCGGTACTTC. As protein: CASSQDGAGGDRYF.

The chain is built from TRBV5-4 and TRBJ2-2; 12 bases are shared with TRBD1. CDR1 and CDR2 from the germline V gene are SGHNT and YYREEE (reference sequence). V lost 3 bases, J lost 7 bases, and 4 bases stayed unmatched. This CDR3 has 15 amino acids. CDR3: CASSWDRGPSGELFF. As DNA, the CDR3 is TGTGCCAGCAGCTGGGACAGGGGGCCGAGCGGGGAGCTGTTTTTT. Full variable domain (remainder filled in from reference TRBV5-4 and TRBJ2-2): ETGVTQSPTHLIKTRGQQVTLRCSSQSGHNTVSWYQQALGQGPQFIFQYYREEENGRGNFPPRFSGLQFPNYSSELNVNALELDDSALYLCASSWDRGPSGELFFGEGSRLTVL.

The chain links TRBV19 to TRBJ1-2; 7 nucleotides agree with TRBD1. Germline V CDR1 and CDR2: LNHDA, SQIVND (reference sequence). The CDR3 runs 14 residues. Trimming took 3 bases from V and 5 from J; bases not matched to a gene: 6. For the CDR3, the DNA is TGTGCCAGTAGTATCGGCAGGGGGAATTATGGCTACACCTTC. Translating gives CASSIGRGNYGYTF.

CDR3 residues: CASSIVWTGENIQYF. The CDR3 nucleotides read TGTGCCAGTAGTATAGTTTGGACAGGGGAAAACATTCAGTACTTC. The V gene is TRBV19, the J gene TRBJ2-4; 9 bases are shared with TRBD1. This CDR3 comprises 15 residues. With 1 base clipped from V and 5 bases from J, the junction kept 3 bases outside the gene matches. CDR1 and CDR2 from the germline V gene are LNHDA and SQIVND (reference sequence).

This clone was picked up one time. This sequence joins TRBV5-6 and TRBJ2-5; a weak D match, TRBD1 (5 bases). The V end lost 0 bases, the J end lost 5 bases, and 11 bases lay between the germline ends. The length of the CDR3 is 14 residues. The germline V gene has CDR1 SGHDT and CDR2 YYEEEE. CDR3 region: CASSLGTSGETQYF. The CDR3 coding sequence is TGTGCCAGCAGCTTGGGGACCTCAGGGGAGACCCAGTACTTC. Filled out from reference TRBV5-6 and TRBJ2-5, the complete variable domain reads DAGVTQSPTHLIKTRGQQVTLRCSPKSGHDTVSWYQQALGQGPQFIFQYYEEEERQRGNFPDRFSGHQFPNYSSELNVNALLLGDSALYLCASSLGTSGETQYFGPGTRLLVL.

The chain links TRBV15 to TRBJ2-7, with 8 positions matching TRBD2. Germline values: CDR1 LNHNV, CDR2 YYDKDF (reference sequence). Trimming cost V 1 base and J 0 bases; bases outside gene matches: 2. This CDR3 contains 15 residues. This CDR3 reads CATSRVAGSSYEQYF. The CDR3 DNA is TGTGCCACCAGCAGAGTAGCGGGGAGCTCCTACGAGCAGTACTTC.

V gene TRBV6-1 combines with J gene TRBJ1-2; tentative D call: TRBD1 (5 bases). The V and J ends lost 6 bases and 0 bases respectively, with 14 bases between them. The CDR3 runs to 15 residues. Germline CDR1 is MNHNS and CDR2 is SASEGT. CDR3 sequence (DNA): TGTGCCAGCAGCCGCGGGACGGATGCTAACTATGGCTACACCTTC. This translates into CASSRGTDANYGYTF.

This chain uses TRBV9 with TRBJ1-2; 7 bases match TRBD1. V shed 1 base and J 8 bases; nucleotides not matched to a gene: 5. The CDR3 contains 13 residues. CDR1 and CDR2 from the germline V gene are SGDLS and YYNGEE. The CDR3 coding sequence is TGTGCCAGCAGCGTATGGTCGGGACAGGGCTACACCTTC. Protein sequence: CASSVWSGQGYTF. Combining the CDR3 with reference TRBV9 and TRBJ1-2 gives the whole variable domain DSGVTQTPKHLITATGQRVTLRCSPRSGDLSVYWYQQSLDQGLQFLIQYYNGEERAKGNILERFSAQQFPDLHSELNLSSLELGDSALYFCASSVWSGQGYTFGSGTRLTVV.